The 12 T cell receptor beta chains listed next were all sequenced from one sample in a study of cytomegalovirus exposure and HLA in healthy donors. Amplification used 60 Vbeta primers and 13 Jbeta primers. Clones were sequenced by immunoSEQ multiplex PCR, and TCRdb holds only the in-frame ones, with some missing. The table shows about 170,000 clones, with more than 65% occurring only once. Sequenced input: PBMCs. These receptors all come from a male donor in good health and CMV-seronegative.

CDR3 amino acids: CAISETGQGGQPQHF. In DNA, the CDR3 is TGTGCCATCAGTGAGACCGGACAGGGTGGTCAGCCCCAGCATTTT. This chain joins TRBV10-3 and TRBJ1-5; the match to TRBD1 covers 8 bases. CDR1 and CDR2 from the germline V gene are ENHRY and SYGVKD. CDR3 length equals 15 residues. Germline trimming cut 2 bases from V and 6 bases from J; bases unmatched to any gene: 6.

This clone was recorded once. The rearrangement joins TRBV5-4 to TRBJ2-5, with a possible D match to TRBD1 (6 bases). CDR1 and CDR2 (germline): SGHNT, YYREEE (reference sequence). V was pared by 0 bases and J by 5 bases, with 14 bases between. This CDR3 has 15 residues. CDR3 nucleotide sequence: TGTGCCAGCAGCTTGGATTTACAGGGACGGGAGACCCAGTACTTC. Its translation: CASSLDLQGRETQYF.

The table lists this clone with a count of one. CDR3 bases: TGCGCCAGCAGTAGTGAGGTTAGCAATCAGCCCCAGCATTTT. Residues: CASSSEVSNQPQHF. The genes are TRBV4-3 and TRBJ1-5, with unresolved D. The CDR3 runs 14 residues. CDR1 is LGHNA and CDR2 is YSLEER in the germline V gene. The V gene lost 6 bases and the J gene lost 0 bases, with 9 bases spanning the gap.

The V gene is TRBV7-9, the J gene TRBJ1-2; D may be TRBD1 (6 bases). Germline values: CDR1 SEHNR, CDR2 FQNEAQ (reference sequence). V was cut by 4 bases and J by 8 bases, with 11 bases left in between. The CDR3 covers 12 residues. The CDR3 bases are TGTGCCAGCAGCTCAGGGGTGTTAGGCTACACCTTC. Its translation is CASSSGVLGYTF.

V and J are TRBV4-1 and TRBJ2-3; D gene uncertain. Trimming cost V 1 base and J 6 bases, with 14 bases left between them. This CDR3 spans 15 amino acids. The germline V gene encodes CDR1 MGHRA and CDR2 YSYEKL. The CDR3 sequence is CASSQVDARVDTQYF. As DNA, the CDR3 is TGCGCCAGCAGCCAAGTGGATGCCCGGGTCGATACGCAGTATTTT.

The V and J genes are TRBV5-1 and TRBJ1-4; D remains unclear. V lost 1 base and J 4 bases, leaving 8 bases between the germline ends. The CDR3 runs 14 residues. Germline CDR1 SGHRS, CDR2 YFSETQ. CDR3 sequence: CASSLWQDNEKLFF. CDR3 nucleotide sequence: TGCGCCAGCAGCTTGTGGCAGGATAATGAAAAACTGTTTTTT.

V and J are TRBV19 and TRBJ1-5; the D gene is possibly TRBD1 (6 bases). Germline V gene data show CDR1 as LNHDA and CDR2 as SQIVND (reference sequence). The CDR3 loop spans 12 amino acids. With 6 bases removed from V and 7 bases from J, the gap between germline ends came to 10 bases. CDR3 sequence reads: CASSIQGQPQHF. Written as DNA, the CDR3 is TGTGCCAGTAGCATTCAGGGGCAGCCCCAGCATTTT.

The gene calls are TRBV7-2 and TRBJ2-1; 9 nucleotides agree with TRBD1. Losses at the gene ends were 6 bases for V and 4 bases for J; bases not matched to a gene: 4. The CDR3 loop spans 14 amino acids. Germline assignment: CDR1 SGHTA and CDR2 FQGNSA. The CDR3 DNA reads as TGTGCCAGCAGGGGGACAGGGCGATACAATGAGCAGTTCTTC. It yields the protein CASRGTGRYNEQFF.

With respect to this clone: Other DNA sequences in the same sample also yield this CDR3. The chain couples TRBV5-4 to TRBJ1-3, with D maybe TRBD1 (5 bases). Germline loops: CDR1 SGHNT, CDR2 YYREEE (reference sequence). Trimming removed 0 bases at V and 4 bases at J, with 5 bases between. The CDR3 runs to 13 residues. CDR3 sequence reads: CASSLGQGNTIYF. CDR3 DNA sequence: TGTGCCAGCAGCTTGGGACAGGGAAACACCATATATTTT.

The chain carries TRBV15 and TRBJ1-1, with 9 bases that match TRBD1. With V trimmed by 1 base and J by 6 bases, 6 bases remained unmatched. Germline V CDR1 and CDR2: LNHNV, YYDKDF (reference sequence). The CDR3 is 15 amino acids. The CDR3 spells CATSRGGTGFPEAFF. As DNA, the CDR3 is TGTGCCACCAGCAGAGGAGGGACAGGGTTCCCTGAAGCTTTCTTT.

This clone was seen more than once but under ten times. V and J are TRBV7-9 and TRBJ1-3; unclear D gene. The CDR3 consists of 14 residues. Trimming took 6 bases from V and 0 from J, leaving 9 bases between them. Germline-derived CDR1 and CDR2 are SEHNR and FQNEAQ (reference sequence). Here the CDR3 reads CASSFSVSGNTIYF. DNA for the CDR3: TGTGCCAGCAGTTTTTCAGTCTCTGGAAACACCATATATTTT.

CDR3: CASSPMGQGAFGYTF. CDR3 nucleotides: TGTGCCAGCTCACCAATGGGGCAGGGGGCTTTTGGCTACACCTTC. V is TRBV18 and J is TRBJ1-2; TRBD1 aligns across 8 bases. The junction had 9 bases not matched to a gene; V was cut back by 2 bases and J by 7 bases. The CDR3 consists of 15 residues. Germline V CDR1 and CDR2: KGHSH, LQKENI.